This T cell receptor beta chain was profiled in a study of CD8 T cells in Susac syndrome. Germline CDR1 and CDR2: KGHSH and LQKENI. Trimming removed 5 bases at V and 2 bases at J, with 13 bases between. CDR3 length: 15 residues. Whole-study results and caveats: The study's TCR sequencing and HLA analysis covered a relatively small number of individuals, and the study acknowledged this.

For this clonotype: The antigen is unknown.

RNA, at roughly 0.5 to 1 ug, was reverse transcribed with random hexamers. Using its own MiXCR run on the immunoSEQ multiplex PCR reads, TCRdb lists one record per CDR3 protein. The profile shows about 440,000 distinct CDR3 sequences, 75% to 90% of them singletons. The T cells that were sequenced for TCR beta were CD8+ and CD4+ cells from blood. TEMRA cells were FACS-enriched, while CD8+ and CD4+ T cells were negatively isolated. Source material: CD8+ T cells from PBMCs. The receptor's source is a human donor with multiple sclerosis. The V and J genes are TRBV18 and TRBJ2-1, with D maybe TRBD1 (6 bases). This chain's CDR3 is CASSATGTPYNEQFF. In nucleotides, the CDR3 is TGTGCCAGCTCAGCGACCGGGACACCCTACAATGAGCAGTTCTTC.